This T cell receptor (beta chain) was recovered during a study of cytotoxic CD8 clonotypes in ibrutinib-treated CLL. About the research overall: Across the patients, some eleven were relapsed/refractory, over 14 treatment-naive and 17 to 18 IGHV unmutated. Results showed some 25 partial and 2 complete responses; following median around 73 months, about 15 remained remitted, roughly twelve advanced.

On this clone: What it binds is unknown.

The CDR3 length is 19 residues. In germline, CDR1 is MNHEY, CDR2 SMNVEV (reference sequence). Losses at the gene ends were 4 bases for V and 0 bases for J; bases not matched to a gene: 10. Study observations and caveats: Patients showed higher baseline clonality than age-matched healthy donors, and it tracked circulating CD8+ T-cell counts.

TCRdb's table, derived via immunoSEQ multiplex PCR, lists solely in-frame clones and lacks some. Among more than 110,000 clones, approximately 80% were seen once, and the ten largest hold less than 9%. The specimen comprised PBMCs, sampled after 36 months of ibrutinib treatment. The chain recombines TRBV27 with TRBJ1-6; TRBD1 matches 9 bases. This clonotype was obtained from a human donor with chronic lymphocytic leukemia. In nucleotides, the CDR3 is TGTGCCAGCAGTTCCCCTCGACAGGGGGGGAGCTCCTATAATTCACCCCTCCACTTT. Protein sequence: CASSSPRQGGSSYNSPLHF.